This T cell receptor (beta chain) was captured by sequencing in a study of shared clonotypes between healthy human individuals (dated by TCRdb to about 2020). Notes on the research overall: The cohort included a few men and a couple of women between 18 and 49 years of age. Per donor, three plates each were used for CD4 naive and CD4 memory, two for CD8 naive, and one for CD8 memory. The study deeply sequenced blood TCR repertoires of five healthy adults to estimate repertoire size and the extent of clonotype sharing between individuals. To increase sequencing depth and limit assay-specific biases, different laboratories used diverse techniques to prepare libraries and sequence TCR repertoires. Per donor, leukapheresis produced somewhere between about 0.8 and 9 billion PBMCs.

The donors were healthy, HIV-negative adults with no recently reported acute infections or vaccinations. Every donor was a Caucasian adult residing in Nashville, Tennessee, USA. CD4+ T cells were enriched through magnetic negative selection, after which naive cells were positively selected on CD45RA and the remaining negative fraction served as the memory subset. After blood collection by leukapheresis, PBMCs were isolated using Ficoll-Histopaque density gradient centrifugation and then cryopreserved in the vapor phase of liquid nitrogen. Purity and quantity of every magnetically sorted T cell population were checked by analytical flow cytometry. Genomic DNA was isolated from each sorted fraction and quantified by UV absorbance on a Nanodrop 2000c. This clone was detected only once. Its specific antigen is unknown. No quality values exist for individual bases; no much larger clone is one base distant.

Using the deep immunoSEQ assay, multiplex PCR amplified TCR CDR3 regions from genomic DNA. For each cell subset, the extracted genomic DNA was distributed evenly across all wells of several immunoSEQ 96-well plates, and each plate served as one replicate. Each replicate PCR for sorted subsets received roughly 200 ng genomic DNA, equal to around 32,000 T cell genomes. Purified libraries were measured with a Qubit 3.0 fluorometer, size-checked on a Bioanalyzer 2100, and measured again with the KAPA Library Quantification kit. Every immunoSEQ 96-well plate was sequenced on a dedicated single-read 150-cycle Illumina NextSeq 550 flow cell. The authors' analysis ran thus. Because only junctional sequences without quality scores were contained in the immunoSEQ output, filtering matching that applied to full-length reads could not be performed. To assign V/J genes and CDR3, sequences were annotated using PyIR, a Python wrapper for IgBLAST v1.9, with IMGT germline references. Any read was removed if the V/J assignment was weak (E-value above 1e-6), the CDR3 was missing, or the read contained stop codons, out-of-frame junctions, or ambiguous translated residues. V3J clonotypes were defined as sequences sharing the same inferred V gene, J gene, and CDR3 amino acid sequence. To compute the percentage overlap between repertoires, the number of shared unique clonotypes was divided by the size of the smaller repertoire. Repertoire richness was assessed with RTK rarefaction, the Chao1 estimator, and Recon v2.1 estimates of unobserved clonotypes. OLGA was used to compute generation probabilities for all TCRbeta clonotypes that the gDNA method yielded from a handful of donors. The immuneACCESS repertoire file appears here via TCRdb, limited to in-frame rearrangements. These files lack a portion of the clones; in checked studies, under half of the deficit traces to unresolved V genes, and the cause of the others is not known. The DNA was the basis for D and trimming; V, J and clone size are from that table. Across this sample there are 550,000 to 850,000 clones, with around 77% seen only once. The biggest ten clones account for around 1.8% of the sample.

What the authors observed across the whole study: Compared with non-shared clonotypes, clonotypes shared by all four sorted-subset donors had higher generation probabilities. Pairwise subsampling indicated that sequencing depth was expected to affect the degree of clonotype sharing among donors. Rarefaction of sorted-subset datasets indicated incomplete sequencing despite the large sequencing depth. Larger estimated clonotype richness was generally found for naive subsets than for memory subsets. Because the study included only a small number of donors, the genetic and exposure-history diversity represented was limited. Roughly 5% of naive CD4, 3.5% of naive CD8, around 2.3% of memory CD4, and more than 0.35% of memory CD8 clonotypes were shared across several donors. Sampling was restricted to blood, and TCR repertoires in tissue are likely to differ from TCR repertoires in blood.

Taken from the germline V gene (reference sequence), the CDR1 and CDR2 loops are LNHNV and YYDKDF. The CDR3 covers 15 residues, taking in both the cysteine and the phenylalanine. Left in the record is the CDR3 DNA by itself, 45 bases read in frame from the first base. V and J are truncated by 0 bases and 8 bases respectively, leaving an intervening sequence of 16 bases. The sequencing input was memory CD4+ T cells sorted from blood. The cell subset or site label of this sample denotes: CD45RA-negative fraction. The sequence was collected from a woman in her twenties or thirties in good health. The sequence links TRBV15 to TRBJ1-2, and the D gene may be TRBD1, 5 bases matching. CDR3 sequence: CATSRDTVRGKGYTF. The DNA sequence is given as TGTGCCACCAGCAGAGATACTGTCCGGGGGAAAGGCTACACCTTC. The CDR3, completed at both ends by the reference TRBV15 and TRBJ1-2 genes, gives the full variable domain DAMVIQNPRYQVTQFGKPVTLSCSQTLNHNVMYWYQQKSSQAPKLLFHYYDKDFNNEADTPDNFQSRRPNTSFCFLDIRSPGLGDTAMYLCATSRDTVRGKGYTFGSGTRLTVV.